This T cell receptor beta chain came from a study of cytomegalovirus exposure and HLA in healthy donors. The wider study: Early on, a data release was issued that held 80 million to 90 million unique TCRs from HLA-typed donors.

Looked up from germline, CDR1 is SGHDT and CDR2 is YYEEEE. The CDR3 has 15 amino acids. V lost 0 bases and J 0 bases, leaving 7 bases between the germline ends. Both 60 Vbeta primers and 13 Jbeta primers went into the PCR. TCRdb's copy holds only in-frame clones and misses some; the assay was immunoSEQ multiplex PCR. The table has roughly 61,000 clones, more than 80% seen once. Study observations and caveats: Later, TCR association rates were found to vary by HLA locus, highest for DRB1 and lowest for HLA-C.

With respect to this clone: The antigen is undetermined.

Sequenced: PBMCs. The chain links TRBV5-6 to TRBJ1-5; the D is unclear. The clonotype was recovered from a young man in good health and CMV-seropositive. CDR3 sequence: CASSLGGGSNQPQHF. CDR3 nucleotide sequence: TGTGCCAGCAGCTTGGGAGGAGGTAGCAATCAGCCCCAGCATTTT.